This paragraph reports one T cell receptor beta chain. CDR1 and CDR2 (germline): SGHAT, FQDESV (reference sequence). The CDR3 totals 15 residues. V lost 5 bases, J lost 7 bases, and 10 bases stayed unmatched. This entry is derived from a study of blood T cell repertoires in COVID-19. In the study overall: PBMCs, B-cell-depleted T cells, or T cells were the source of the cDNA or gDNA that made up the material.

The repertoire was sequenced with immunoSEQ multiplex PCR; TCRdb's copy has only in-frame clones and lacks some. This table has about 250,000 clones, roughly 86% appearing once. The chain joins TRBV11-1 to TRBJ1-2, with 10 bases identical to TRBD1. The sequence was collected from a man aged 50-60 years with acute or convalescent COVID-19. The sequenced sample consisted of peripheral blood. The CDR3 sequence: CASSHPGTGAFGYTF. CDR3 DNA: TGTGCCAGCAGCCATCCGGGGACAGGGGCATTTGGCTACACCTTC.